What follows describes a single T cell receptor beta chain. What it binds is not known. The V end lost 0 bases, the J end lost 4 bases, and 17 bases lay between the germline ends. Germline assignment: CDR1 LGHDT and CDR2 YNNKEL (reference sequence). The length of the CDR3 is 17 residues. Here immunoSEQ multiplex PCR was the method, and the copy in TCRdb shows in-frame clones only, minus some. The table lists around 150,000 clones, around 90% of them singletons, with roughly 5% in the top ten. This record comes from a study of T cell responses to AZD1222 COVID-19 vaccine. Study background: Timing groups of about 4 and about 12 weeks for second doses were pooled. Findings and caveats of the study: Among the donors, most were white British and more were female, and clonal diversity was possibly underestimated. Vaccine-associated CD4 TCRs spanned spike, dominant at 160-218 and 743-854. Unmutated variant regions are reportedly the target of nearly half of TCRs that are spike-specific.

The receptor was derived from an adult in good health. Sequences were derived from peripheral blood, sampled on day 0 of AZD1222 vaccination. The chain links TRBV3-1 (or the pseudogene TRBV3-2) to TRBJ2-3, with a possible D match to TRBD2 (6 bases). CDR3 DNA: TGTGCCAGCAGCCAAGATAGACGGGAGTGGCTTTCAGATACGCAGTATTTT. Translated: CASSQDRREWLSDTQYF.